These 30 T cell receptor beta chains were sequenced from one sample in a study of T cell repertoires in cytomegalovirus infection. TCRdb used MiXCR to reprocess the reads, holding one entry per CDR3 protein. The sample includes more than 650,000 distinct CDR3 sequences, 35% to 45% of them seen just once. The sample taken for sequencing was PBMCs. The receptors shown here come from a human donor in good health (CMV status not recorded). Some clones in this sample may be carry-over from other donors' samples.

The chain recombines TRBV5-5 with TRBJ2-2; the match to TRBD2 covers 11 bases. The V segment lost 2 bases and the J segment 6 bases; nucleotides outside the gene matches: 9. The germline V gene encodes CDR1 SGHKS and CDR2 YYEKEE (reference sequence). CDR3 length: 17 residues. The CDR3, as DNA: TGTGCCAGCAGCTTCCGACTAGCGGGAAGGGTTGCCGGGGAGCTGTTTTTT. Encoded protein: CASSFRLAGRVAGELFF.

This clonotype was detected a few times. The chain employs TRBV20-1 and TRBJ2-5, with TRBD2 identical over 10 bases. Trimming took 0 bases from V and 0 from J; bases not matched to a gene: 4. Looked up from germline, CDR1 is DFQATT and CDR2 is SNEGSKA (reference sequence). The length of the CDR3 is 16 residues. Written as DNA, the CDR3 is TGCAGTGCTAGAGAGGAGCGGGGGGGGTACCAAGAGACCCAGTACTTC. As protein: CSAREERGGYQETQYF.

This clonotype came up a few times. The V and J genes are TRBV28 and TRBJ1-1; D not certain. This CDR3 region has 13 residues. Germline V CDR1 and CDR2: MDHEN, SYDVKM. V lost 5 bases and J 2 bases, leaving 9 bases between the germline ends. The CDR3 region has the DNA TGTGCCAGCAGTCCTGTGGCAAACACTGAAGCTTTCTTT. The encoded protein is CASSPVANTEAFF.

With regard to this clonotype: Germline and junction disagree at one end, which may indicate a read error. This chain joins TRBV28 and TRBJ2-4, with unresolved D. The CDR3 runs 16 residues. Germline V gene data show CDR1 as MDHEN and CDR2 as SYDVKM. The CDR3 spells CASSFPLQEAKNIQSF. The CDR3 DNA follows: TGTGCCAGCAGTTTCCCACTACAAGAAGCCAAAAACATTCAGTCCTTC.

This clonotype turned up a few times. V usage is TRBV4-2 and J usage is TRBJ1-1, with a weak D call TRBD1 (5 bases). Trimming removed 1 base from V and 7 bases from J, with 13 bases in between. This CDR3 region has 14 residues. The V gene's germline CDR1 is LGHNA and CDR2 YNFKEQ. CDR3 sequence (DNA): TGTGCCAGCAGCCAAGGGTTCATCCAGGGTGAAGCTTTCTTT. The encoded protein is CASSQGFIQGEAFF.

The V and J genes are TRBV6-1 and TRBJ1-1; the match to TRBD1 covers 10 bases. The germline V gene encodes CDR1 MNHNS and CDR2 SASEGT. The CDR3 spans 15 residues. Trimming took 6 bases from V and 8 from J; bases not matched to a gene: 12. CDR3 in amino acids: CASRGGRDRGPEAFF. Written as DNA, the CDR3 is TGTGCCAGCAGAGGGGGTCGGGACAGGGGACCCGAAGCTTTCTTT.

This clonotype has only a few counts. J is TRBJ2-2 and V is TRBV6-5; 9 nucleotides align to TRBD1. The germline gives CDR1 MNHEY, CDR2 SVGAGI. This CDR3 is built from 15 residues. V lost 4 bases, J lost 2 bases, and 2 bases stayed unmatched. CDR3 region: CASSWGQGNTGELFF. The CDR3 nucleotides are TGTGCCAGCAGTTGGGGACAGGGAAACACCGGGGAGCTGTTTTTT.

This clonotype was seen only a few times. The V call is TRBV28, the J call TRBJ1-5, with D tentatively TRBD1 (6 bases). Germline CDR1 is MDHEN and CDR2 is SYDVKM. The CDR3 is 14 amino acids. V lost 4 bases to trimming and J lost 7 bases, with 14 bases between them. The CDR3 here is CASSSPRGGQPQHF. The CDR3 nucleotides are TGTGCCAGCAGTTCCCCCAGGGGTGGACAGCCCCAGCATTTT.

This clonotype has a handful of counts. CDR3 protein: CSARVPLETQYF. The DNA of the CDR3 is TGCAGTGCTAGAGTTCCTTTGGAGACCCAGTACTTC. This chain links TRBV20-1 with TRBJ2-5; D is unclear. The CDR3 covers 12 residues. Germline values: CDR1 DFQATT, CDR2 SNEGSKA (reference sequence). The ends were cut back, 1 base at V and 5 bases at J, with 8 bases in the middle.

This clonotype was recorded a few times. The J gene is TRBJ1-1, the V gene TRBV2; D ambiguous. The CDR3 covers 17 residues. V was shortened by 0 bases and J by 2 bases, with 16 bases between the two germline ends. Germline-derived CDR1 and CDR2 are SNHLY and FYNNEI. The CDR3 reads CASSEADVGTFNTEAFF. CDR3 in DNA: TGTGCCAGCAGTGAAGCGGACGTCGGAACGTTCAACACTGAAGCTTTCTTT.

This chain joins TRBV6-2 or TRBV6-3 and TRBJ1-1; no reliable D call. CDR1 and CDR2 (germline): MNHEY, SVGEGT. This CDR3 comprises 13 residues. The V end lost 0 bases, the J end lost 6 bases, and 8 bases lay between the germline ends. This CDR3 is CASSYSNLPEAFF. The DNA for the CDR3 is TGTGCCAGCAGTTACTCGAATCTACCTGAAGCTTTCTTT.

The sample holds a few counts of this clonotype. The chain carries TRBV12-3 or TRBV12-4 and TRBJ1-1; 7 bases align to TRBD1. Trimming removed 3 bases from V and 4 bases from J; junction bases left unmatched: 17. The CDR3 has 18 residues. This chain's CDR3 is CASSFVGGVTGRATEAFF. CDR3 coding DNA: TGTGCCAGCAGTTTCGTTGGGGGGGTGACAGGGAGGGCCACTGAAGCTTTCTTT.

The chain couples TRBV4-1 to TRBJ1-1; D gene uncertain. Germline assignment: CDR1 MGHRA and CDR2 YSYEKL. The CDR3 runs 13 residues. Trimming left V 6 bases short and J 3 bases short, with 11 bases between. CDR3: CASRAGWDTEAFF. Here the CDR3 DNA reads TGCGCCAGCAGGGCGGGTTGGGACACTGAAGCTTTCTTT.

The V call is TRBV20-1, the J call TRBJ2-5; D gene unclear. Per germline, CDR1 DFQATT and CDR2 SNEGSKA (reference sequence). With 2 bases removed from V and 7 bases from J, the gap between germline ends came to 11 bases. The CDR3 totals 12 residues. The CDR3 is CSARRLDGTQYF. DNA for the CDR3: TGCAGTGCTAGAAGGCTGGACGGGACCCAGTACTTC.

V usage is TRBV11-2 and J usage is TRBJ2-3; perhaps TRBD2 as D (6 bases). Germline V gene data show CDR1 as SGHAT and CDR2 as FQNNGV. V was cut by 2 bases and J by 1 base, with 10 bases left in between. This CDR3 has 15 amino acids. The CDR3 DNA follows: TGTGCCAGCAGCTTATTCGGGGAGGGCACAGATACGCAGTATTTT. Encoded protein: CASSLFGEGTDTQYF.

This clonotype is a singleton in its sample. The V call is TRBV3-1, the J call TRBJ2-6; D not resolved. This CDR3 region has 15 residues. Germline values: CDR1 LGHDT, CDR2 YNNKEL (reference sequence). The V end lost 6 bases, the J end lost 4 bases, and 13 bases lay between the germline ends. CDR3: CASRAHGRGANVLTF. CDR3 coding DNA: TGTGCCAGCAGGGCCCACGGACGGGGGGCCAACGTCCTGACTTTC.

In this sample, this clonotype turned up many times. The V call is TRBV7-8, the J call TRBJ1-5, with TRBD1 identical over 12 bases. V shed 5 bases and J 0 bases; nucleotides not matched to a gene: 8. Germline CDR1 reads SGHVS; CDR2 reads FQNEAQ. The CDR3 is 18 residues long. The CDR3: CASSTGTGGRYSNQPQHF. In nucleotides, the CDR3 is TGTGCCAGCAGCACCGGGACAGGGGGCCGATATAGCAATCAGCCCCAGCATTTT.

The rearrangement joins TRBV6-1 to TRBJ1-6; D is possibly TRBD1 (6 bases). Trimming took 6 bases from V and 9 from J, leaving 18 bases between them. This CDR3 has 15 residues. The germline gives CDR1 MNHNS, CDR2 SASEGT. The CDR3 region has the DNA TGTGCCAGCAGCCGGACCGGGGGCGATAGTTCACCCCTCCACTTT. Residues: CASSRTGGDSSPLHF.

The chain is built from TRBV7-2 and TRBJ2-1; possibly TRBD2 for D (7 bases). Germline CDR1 reads SGHTA; CDR2 reads FQGNSA. Trimming left V 6 bases short and J 5 bases short, with 14 bases between. This CDR3 is built from 14 residues. The CDR3 sequence is CASRRGGSDNEQFF. The DNA for the CDR3 is TGTGCCAGCAGAAGGGGGGGAAGTGACAATGAGCAGTTCTTC.

Remarks on this clonotype: A much larger clonotype is one base distant, so this may be a read error. The rearrangement links TRBV6-8 to TRBJ2-3, with D possibly matching TRBD1 (6 bases). The ends were cut back, 4 bases at V and 2 bases at J, with 10 bases in the middle. Germline V gene lookup returns CDR1 MNHGY and CDR2 SAAAGT. CDR3 length: 14 amino acids. CDR3 protein: CASSFYRATDTQYF. The CDR3 region has the DNA TGTGCCAGCAGTTTCTACAGGGCCACAGATACGCAGTATTTT.

The CDR3 spells CATLHGRLRDSNQPQHF. For the CDR3, the DNA is TGTGCTACACTTCACGGACGCCTGAGAGATAGCAATCAGCCCCAGCATTTT. The chain joins TRBV6-1 to TRBJ1-5; D unclear. Germline V lookup: CDR1 MNHNS, CDR2 SASEGT. The length of the CDR3 is 17 residues.

The J gene is TRBJ2-7, the V gene TRBV15; D unclear. Trimming took off 0 bases at V and 0 bases at J, with 6 bases between the two ends. Germline V gene data show CDR1 as LNHNV and CDR2 as YYDKDF (reference sequence). This CDR3 spans 14 amino acids. For the CDR3, the DNA is TGTGCCACCAGCAGAGATTTGAGCTCCTACGAGCAGTACTTC. This codes for CATSRDLSSYEQYF.

The V call is TRBV5-1, the J call TRBJ2-3; 12 bases are a match to TRBD2. Germline V CDR1 and CDR2: SGHRS, YFSETQ. V lost 5 bases and J lost 4; bases outside the gene matches: 8. The CDR3 has 16 residues. This CDR3 is CASRNLAGGKADTQYF. The DNA for the CDR3 is TGCGCCAGCAGAAATCTAGCGGGGGGGAAGGCAGATACGCAGTATTTT.

The sample holds a few counts of this clonotype. The V and J genes are TRBV7-8 and TRBJ2-1; no clear D gene. V lost 4 bases, J lost 4 bases, and 17 bases lay in between. The CDR3 contains 16 residues. Germline V CDR1 and CDR2: SGHVS, FQNEAQ. The CDR3 region is CASSSSTTRPYNEQFF. For the CDR3, the DNA is TGTGCCAGCAGCTCCTCCACCACGCGACCTTACAATGAGCAGTTCTTC.

V gene TRBV5-6 combines with J gene TRBJ2-5, with 7 nucleotides matching TRBD1. CDR3 length equals 16 residues. V gave up 5 bases and J gave up 1 base; unmatched junction bases: 11. The V gene's germline CDR1 is SGHDT and CDR2 YYEEEE. The CDR3 sequence: CASRKDREGIQETQYF. CDR3 nucleotide sequence: TGTGCCAGCAGAAAAGACAGGGAAGGGATCCAAGAGACCCAGTACTTC.

The CDR3 is CASEVALGAGAGKNIQYF. CDR3 coding DNA: TGTGCCAGCGAGGTTGCCCTGGGGGCGGGAGCGGGCAAAAACATTCAGTACTTC. V gene TRBV28 combines with J gene TRBJ2-4; maybe TRBD2 (7 bases). The length of the CDR3 is 18 residues. Trimming removed 8 bases at V and 3 bases at J, with 26 bases between. Germline V CDR1 and CDR2: MDHEN, SYDVKM.

The rearrangement links TRBV28 to TRBJ2-2, with a weak D call TRBD2 (6 bases). The CDR3 length is 15 residues. The V end was cut by 8 bases, the J end by 4 bases, with 17 bases between. Germline V gene data show CDR1 as MDHEN and CDR2 as SYDVKM. CDR3 protein: CASLDWGGTTGELFF. CDR3 nucleotide sequence: TGTGCCAGCCTCGATTGGGGCGGGACCACCGGGGAGCTGTTTTTT.

This clonotype was recorded a few times. The chain recombines TRBV7-8 with TRBJ2-1; TRBD1 matches at 7 bases. Losses at the gene ends were 5 bases for V and 7 bases for J; bases not matched to a gene: 5. The CDR3 covers 13 residues. Germline V gives CDR1 SGHVS, CDR2 FQNEAQ. The CDR3 loop reads CASSGGQSNEQFF. CDR3 nucleotide sequence: TGTGCCAGCAGCGGGGGACAGAGTAATGAGCAGTTCTTC.

V and J are TRBV6-2 or TRBV6-3 and TRBJ1-1, with D unclear. Germline CDR1 is MNHEY and CDR2 is SVGEGT. CDR3 size: 15 residues. V was pared by 0 bases and J by 3 bases, with 11 bases between. The chain's CDR3 is CASSYSAGIHTEAFF. In DNA form, the CDR3 reads TGTGCCAGCAGTTACTCGGCAGGTATACACACTGAAGCTTTCTTT.

The gene calls are TRBV12-5 and TRBJ1-1; D remains unclear. Trimming cost V 3 bases and J 2 bases, with 7 bases left between them. The CDR3 covers 13 residues. The germline CDR1 and CDR2 sequences are LGHNT and FRNRAP. The CDR3: CASGLGRNTEAFF. DNA for the CDR3: TGTGCTAGTGGTTTAGGGCGAAACACTGAAGCTTTCTTT.